The 18 T cell receptor beta chains reported below all come from one sample, sequenced in a study of blood T cell repertoires in COVID-19. Data came from immunoSEQ multiplex PCR; TCRdb stores just in-frame clones and leaves some out. The table records roughly 110,000 clones, roughly 84% of them present only once. The specimen sequenced was peripheral blood. These TCRs come from a woman between 65 and 79 years old with acute or convalescent COVID-19.

The rearrangement joins TRBV6-1 to TRBJ2-7; no clear D. The CDR3 runs to 15 residues. Germline CDR1 is MNHNS and CDR2 is SASEGT. Trimming took off 1 base at V and 1 base at J, with 11 bases between the two ends. The CDR3 DNA reads TGTGCCAGCAGTGAAGAGGTCAGGTCGTCCTACGAGCAGTACTTC. Residues: CASSEEVRSSYEQYF.

The gene calls are TRBV30 and TRBJ2-7, with a tentative D call TRBD1 (7 bases). Germline V gene sequence: CDR1 GTSNPN, CDR2 SVGIG (reference sequence). Trimming removed 5 bases from V and 2 bases from J, with 19 bases in between. CDR3 length equals 15 residues. In DNA, the CDR3 is TGTGCCTGGGTGGATCGGAGGGGGCTACCCTACGAGCAGTACTTC. The encoded protein is CAWVDRRGLPYEQYF.

V usage is TRBV3-1 (or the pseudogene TRBV3-2) and J usage is TRBJ1-6, with TRBD1 matching 7 bases. This CDR3 spans 16 amino acids. In germline, CDR1 is LGHDT, CDR2 YNNKEL (reference sequence). V shed 5 bases, J shed 7 bases, and the junction held 11 bases outside the gene matches. The CDR3 region is CASSSTGNSGNSPLHF. In DNA, the CDR3 is TGTGCCAGCAGCTCGACAGGGAATTCGGGAAATTCACCCCTCCACTTT.

The V and J genes are TRBV27 and TRBJ2-3, with D perhaps matching TRBD2 (6 bases). The germline V gene encodes CDR1 MNHEY and CDR2 SMNVEV (reference sequence). The CDR3 is made up of 15 amino acids. Trimming shortened V by 2 bases and J by 3 bases, and 12 bases separated the two germline ends. CDR3 loop: CASSLGGITTDTQYF. The CDR3 DNA is TGTGCCAGCAGTTTAGGCGGGATAACGACAGATACGCAGTATTTT.

The V and J genes are TRBV19 and TRBJ2-3; D perhaps matches TRBD2 (6 bases). Trimming cost V 5 bases and J 4 bases, with 16 bases left between them. Germline assignment: CDR1 LNHDA and CDR2 SQIVND (reference sequence). The CDR3 extends over 15 amino acids. The CDR3 is CASSPPGSRSDTQYF. The CDR3 DNA is TGTGCCAGTAGTCCCCCCGGGAGTAGGTCAGATACGCAGTATTTT.

This clone was counted between two and nine times. V usage is TRBV21-1 and J usage is TRBJ1-1; the DNA was not used to check the table's D call, TRBD1. TRBV21-1 has pseudogene status. The CDR3 length is 16 residues. The CDR3 reads CASSPGDRGRNTEAFF. CDR3 bases: TGTGCCAGCAGCCCCGGGGACAGGGGGCGGAACACTGAAGCTTTCTTT.

This clone has just one count. The V gene is TRBV7-8, the J gene TRBJ2-3, with D tentatively TRBD2 (6 bases). The V gene's germline CDR1 is SGHVS and CDR2 FQNEAQ. V lost 3 bases and J 4 bases, leaving 14 bases between the germline ends. There are 15 residues in the CDR3. The CDR3 sequence: CASSLEGGYSDTQYF. DNA of the CDR3: TGTGCCAGCAGCTTGGAGGGCGGGTACTCAGATACGCAGTATTTT.

The chain has TRBV30 and TRBJ2-3; 9 nucleotides agree with TRBD2. The CDR3 loop spans 17 amino acids. The J segment lost 0 bases and the V segment lost 3 bases, leaving 10 bases of the junction unmatched. Germline CDR1 and CDR2: GTSNPN and SVGIG (reference sequence). The CDR3 sequence: CAWRMIAGGPSTDTQYF. As DNA, the CDR3 is TGTGCCTGGAGGATGATCGCGGGAGGGCCTAGCACAGATACGCAGTATTTT.

This clone showed up just a few times. V and J are TRBV5-1 and TRBJ2-7, with TRBD2 as a possible D gene (6 bases). V dropped 2 bases and J dropped 2 bases, with 14 bases sitting between them. Germline V gene sequence: CDR1 SGHRS, CDR2 YFSETQ. The CDR3 length is 15 residues. The CDR3 sequence is CASSFGGAQPYEQYF. In DNA form, the CDR3 reads TGCGCCAGCAGCTTCGGAGGGGCGCAACCCTACGAGCAGTACTTC.

Written as DNA, the CDR3 is TGTGCCAGCAGTGAATATGGGCAGCTGAACACTGAAGCTTTCTTT. Protein sequence: CASSEYGQLNTEAFF. The J gene is TRBJ1-1, the V gene TRBV6-1; D remains unclear. V lost 2 bases and J 0 bases, leaving 10 bases between the germline ends. Germline loops: CDR1 MNHNS, CDR2 SASEGT. This CDR3 is built from 15 residues.

The chain couples TRBV2 to TRBJ1-1, with a tentative D call TRBD1 (6 bases). Germline-derived CDR1 and CDR2 are SNHLY and FYNNEI. Trimming took 6 bases from V and 1 from J, leaving 18 bases between them. CDR3 size: 16 residues. The CDR3 loop reads CASSVGGRRGNTEAFF. The DNA for the CDR3 is TGTGCCAGCAGCGTCGGGGGGCGCCGAGGGAACACTGAAGCTTTCTTT.

This clone was picked up one time. The chain couples TRBV11-2 to TRBJ2-7; TRBD1 agrees at 8 bases. The ends lost 7 bases at V and 0 bases at J; junction bases unmatched: 8. CDR3 length: 15 residues. Germline loops: CDR1 SGHAT, CDR2 FQNNGV. The CDR3 protein is CASTQDRASSYEQYF. The CDR3 DNA reads as TGTGCCAGCACCCAGGACAGGGCTTCCTCCTACGAGCAGTACTTC.

This clone appeared once. The CDR3 here is CASSTPKEDYNEQFF. For the CDR3, the DNA is TGTGCCAGCAGCACCCCAAAGGAGGACTACAATGAGCAGTTCTTC. The chain combines TRBV5-4 with TRBJ2-1, with D perhaps matching TRBD2 (5 bases). Germline V gives CDR1 SGHNT, CDR2 YYREEE (reference sequence). This CDR3 comprises 15 residues. Trimming stripped 4 bases from V and 3 bases from J, with 14 bases between.

The V call is TRBV7-9, the J call TRBJ2-3, with 7 bases identical to TRBD2. The CDR3 is 15 amino acids. With V trimmed by 5 bases and J by 4 bases, 9 bases remained unmatched. Germline V gene lookup returns CDR1 SEHNR and CDR2 FQNEAQ (reference sequence). The CDR3 spells CASSPTGLGPDTQYF. The CDR3 DNA follows: TGTGCCAGCAGCCCCACCGGACTAGGCCCAGATACGCAGTATTTT.

The V and J genes are TRBV27 and TRBJ1-1, with D hard to call. The length of the CDR3 is 13 residues. CDR1 is MNHEY, CDR2 SMNVEV, per germline (reference sequence). V was cut by 3 bases and J by 1 base, with 6 bases left in between. CDR3 nucleotides: TGTGCCAGCAGTTTTCGACAGAACACTGAAGCTTTCTTT. Its protein product is CASSFRQNTEAFF.

The chain combines TRBV6-5 with TRBJ1-1, with 10 bases lining up with TRBD1. This CDR3 comprises 13 residues. Germline CDR1 is MNHEY and CDR2 is SVGAGI. The junction had 3 bases not matched to a gene; V was cut back by 8 bases and J by 3 bases. The CDR3 is CASGGTGDTEAFF. CDR3 nucleotides: TGTGCCAGCGGCGGGACAGGGGACACTGAAGCTTTCTTT.

The chain has TRBV6-1 and TRBJ2-7; perhaps TRBD2 as D (5 bases). The CDR3 sequence is 14 residues long. Trimming took 1 base from V and 0 from J, leaving 7 bases between them. Looked up from germline, CDR1 is MNHNS and CDR2 is SASEGT. CDR3 bases: TGTGCCAGCAGTGAAGGGAGGAACTCCTACGAGCAGTACTTC. It translates to CASSEGRNSYEQYF.

The chain employs TRBV28 and TRBJ1-1, with D perhaps TRBD1 (6 bases). The CDR3 spans 16 residues. Germline V gives CDR1 MDHEN, CDR2 SYDVKM. The V end lost 5 bases, the J end lost 1 base, and 17 bases lay between the germline ends. The CDR3 DNA sequence: TGTGCCAGCAGTCCCCCAATACAGGGCGCGAACACTGAAGCTTTCTTT. Protein sequence: CASSPPIQGANTEAFF.